Listed below are T cell receptor beta chains from one sample, sequenced in a study of blood T cell repertoires in COVID-19. Sequenced by immunoSEQ multiplex PCR; TCRdb stores in-frame clones only, minus some. The sample holds 72,000 or so clones; approximately 89% are singletons and the top ten take around 40%. The specimen sequenced was peripheral blood. The source of these receptors is a woman older than 75 with active or convalescent COVID-19. Each CDR3 is given with its conserved first and last residue. The order of the fields is V gene, J gene, CDR3 protein.

>TRBV9|TRBJ2-4
CASSFSGGAVIQYF
>TRBV27|TRBJ1-1
CASSLSGGNTEAFF
>TRBV7-2|TRBJ1-6
CASSSDRGSSPLHF
>TRBV9|TRBJ2-1
CASSVRGFSYNEQFF
>TRBV19|TRBJ1-3
CASSVQGAQGNTIYF
>TRBV30|TRBJ2-3
CAWSVRLGGYGVDTQYF
>TRBV28|TRBJ2-3
CASSLTGSTDTQYF
>TRBV2|TRBJ1-1
CASRKEGSTPGNEAFF
>TRBV6-6|TRBJ1-5
CASRPGTGTQPQHF
>TRBV30|TRBJ1-2
CAWKGLIYGYTF
>TRBV7-8|TRBJ1-5
CASSLDRGQGQPQHF
>TRBV7-2|TRBJ2-7
CASSKTSGETYEQYF
>TRBV7-2|TRBJ2-5
CASSSSGGDQETQYF
>TRBV30|TRBJ1-5
CAWRDRLPNQPQHF
>TRBV21-1|TRBJ2-2
CASAGLEGHTGELFF
>TRBV30|TRBJ1-2
CAWSVGGYGYTF
>TRBV2|TRBJ2-5
CAGLLVPGTQYF